This TCR beta chain was recovered during a study of CD8 T cells in ankylosing spondylitis. As regards this clonotype: Antigen: not known.

Overall study findings and caveats: Ankylosing spondylitis blood appeared to be characterized by a TCR beta motif of eight highly homologous variants. Disease-linked clones were reportedly significantly enriched in matched ankylosing spondylitis synovial fluid. A CD8+ phenotype characterized the disease-linked clones, which were relatively rare in peripheral blood.

With molecular barcodes, quantitative 5'-RACE was used to make the TCR beta libraries. TCRdb re-derived calls from the 5' RACE reads in MiXCR, one entry per CDR3 protein. The data contain around 120,000 distinct CDR3 sequences, around 24% of them seen just once; the ten biggest clones take up about 12%. CDR1 and CDR2 (germline): SQVTM, ANQGSEA. The CDR3 loop spans 14 amino acids. Trimming took 6 bases from V and 0 from J, leaving 11 bases between them. This sequence was found in a male donor with ankylosing spondylitis. Material: synovial fluid, either unsorted or a sorted T cell fraction (not recorded which). V and J are TRBV29-1 and TRBJ1-4; D is possibly TRBD1 (6 bases). CDR3 coding DNA: TGCAGCGTGCGTAAGGGGGCAACTAATGAAAAACTGTTTTTT. It codes for CSVRKGATNEKLFF.